This TCR beta chain was observed in a study of blood T cell repertoires in COVID-19 (dated by TCRdb to 2019 to 2021). Regarding the study in general: Samples from collaborators originated in the United States, Italy and Spain and spanned both the acute and convalescent phases of COVID-19. The material from the prospective study consisted of cDNA or gDNA derived from T cells, B-cell-depleted T cells, or PBMCs. Deeply sampled blood TCRbeta repertoires from subjects exposed to, actively infected with, or recovered from COVID-19 were included in the dataset. The repertoires were released in a freely available public database intended as a resource for research on the immune response to SARS-CoV-2. Samples came from the ongoing ImmuneRACE study (first 160 participants) plus 1,254 subjects from 6 global collaborators. The sample metadata nearly always contained a de-identified subject ID, COVID-19 status, age in years and sex. Where available, HLA class I and class II types were taken from metadata supplied by the sample provider and were not determined by assay-based typing. The investigation overall reported the following: Clinical and demographic metadata were provided uncurated, with the amount varying by source and participant.

V drops 8 bases and J drops 3 bases, leaving 17 bases in between. Measured from the cysteine to the phenylalanine, the CDR3 is 14 residues long. Only CDR3 DNA is held: 42 bases, read in frame from base 1. As encoded in the germline V gene, CDR1 is SGHTA while CDR2 is FQGNSA. Regarding this clone: Its antigen is unknown. Base qualities were left out, and no much larger clone turns up one base away.

Participants in the prospective study were enrolled through a virtual design, were aged roughly 18 to 90 years, and lived in approximately 24 United States geographic areas. To assign participants to cohorts, the prospective study relied on clinical history that participants themselves reported in a screening survey and a study questionnaire. ImmuneRACE Cohort 3 recovered participants were defined by two consecutive negative NP/OP PCR tests, healthcare professional clearance, or symptom resolution. Each participant in the prospective study had whole blood, serum and a nasopharyngeal or oropharyngeal swab collected by mobile phlebotomists. Participants in the prospective study had the option to provide additional blood draws and questionnaires over a 2-month period. Blood samples from the prospective study were shipped frozen or at room temperature prior to DNA extraction. TCRbeta CDR3 regions were amplified from genomic DNA using the immunoSEQ Assay, a bias-controlled multiplex PCR. In the authors' own workflow: Nucleated cell counts per sample were estimated from amplification of reference gene primers within the assay. To quantify the absolute abundance of each unique TCRbeta CDR3 rearrangement, sequence reads were collapsed and filtered. For each sample, productive Simpson clonality was calculated as the square root of Simpson's diversity index over productive rearrangements. The table comes from immuneACCESS by way of TCRdb, which keeps in-frame sequences with V and J called. Part of the clones is missing from these tables; in studies checked, under half for an unresolved V gene and the rest for unknown reasons. For V, J and clone size, that table is used; D and trimming come from the DNA. For this sample the table gives some 150,000 clones, of which about 86% were detected only once. The ten top clones hold more than 8.5% of the sample.

Recombination connected TRBV7-2 to TRBJ2-7; tentative D gene TRBD2, with 7 bases matching. This receptor was taken from a middle-aged man who had recovered from COVID-19. The sample comprised PBMCs or T cells enriched from blood (not recorded which). Here is the DNA: TGTGCCAGCTCCGTGGGGGGGGCGGACTACGAGCAGTACTTC. It translates to CASSVGGADYEQYF.